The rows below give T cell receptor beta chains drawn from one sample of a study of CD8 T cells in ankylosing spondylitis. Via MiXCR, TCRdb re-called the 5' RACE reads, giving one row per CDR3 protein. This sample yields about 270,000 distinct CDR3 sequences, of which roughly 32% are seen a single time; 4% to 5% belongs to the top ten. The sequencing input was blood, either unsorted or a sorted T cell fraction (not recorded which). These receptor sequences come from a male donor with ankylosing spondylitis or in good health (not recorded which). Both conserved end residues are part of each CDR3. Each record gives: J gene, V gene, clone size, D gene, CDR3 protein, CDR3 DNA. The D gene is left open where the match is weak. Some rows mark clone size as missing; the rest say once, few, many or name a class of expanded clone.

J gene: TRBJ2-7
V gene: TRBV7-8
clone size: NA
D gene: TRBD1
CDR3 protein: CASSSAGTGGYYEQYF
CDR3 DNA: TGTGCCAGCAGCTCGGCCGGGACAGGGGGATACTACGAGCAGTACTTC

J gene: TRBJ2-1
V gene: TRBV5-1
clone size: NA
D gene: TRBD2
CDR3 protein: CASSTSSGGAFNEQFF
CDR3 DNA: TGCGCCAGCAGCACCTCTAGCGGGGGGGCGTTCAATGAGCAGTTCTTC

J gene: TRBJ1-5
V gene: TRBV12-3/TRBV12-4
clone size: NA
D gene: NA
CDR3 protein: CASSFSDQPQHF
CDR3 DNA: TGTGCCAGCAGTTTCAGTGATCAGCCCCAGCATTTT

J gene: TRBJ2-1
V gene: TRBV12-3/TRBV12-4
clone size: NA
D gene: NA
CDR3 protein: CASKGYYNEQFF
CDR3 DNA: TGTGCCAGCAAGGGGTACTACAATGAGCAGTTCTTC

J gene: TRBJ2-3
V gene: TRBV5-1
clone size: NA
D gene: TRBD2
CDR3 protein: CASSHSGDGDTQYF
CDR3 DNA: TGCGCCAGCAGCCATAGCGGGGACGGAGATACGCAGTATTTT

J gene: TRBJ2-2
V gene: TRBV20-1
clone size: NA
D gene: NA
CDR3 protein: CSAFASGVPGELFF
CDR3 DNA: TGCAGTGCTTTTGCTTCTGGGGTTCCCGGGGAGCTGTTTTTT

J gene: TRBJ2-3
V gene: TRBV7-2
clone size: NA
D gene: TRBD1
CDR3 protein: CASSRTGETDTQYF
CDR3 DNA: TGTGCCAGCAGCCGGACAGGGGAGACAGATACGCAGTATTTT

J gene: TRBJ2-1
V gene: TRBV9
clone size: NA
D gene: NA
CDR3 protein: CASSVGLLNNEQFF
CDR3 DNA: TGTGCCAGCAGCGTAGGACTACTCAACAATGAGCAGTTCTTC

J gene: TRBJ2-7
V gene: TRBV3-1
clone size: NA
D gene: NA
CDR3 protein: CASSQDQGYGSYEQYF
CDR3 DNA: TGTGCCAGCAGCCAAGATCAAGGGTACGGCTCCTACGAGCAGTACTTC

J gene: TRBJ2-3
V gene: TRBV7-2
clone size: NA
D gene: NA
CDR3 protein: CASSSDFYTQYF
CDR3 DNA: TGTGCCAGCAGCTCGGACTTTTATACGCAGTATTTT

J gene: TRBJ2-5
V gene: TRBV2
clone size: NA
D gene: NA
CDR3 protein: CAKGLGSGETQYF
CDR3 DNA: TGTGCCAAAGGACTGGGCTCAGGGGAGACCCAGTACTTC

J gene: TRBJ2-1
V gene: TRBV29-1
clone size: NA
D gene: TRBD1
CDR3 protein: CSVAPGQYLNF
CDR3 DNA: TGCAGCGTTGCCCCGGGACAGTACCTCAACTTC

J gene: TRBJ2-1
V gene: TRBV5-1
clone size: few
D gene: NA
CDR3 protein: CASSPTVSDFEQFF
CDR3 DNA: TGCGCCAGCAGCCCGACGGTCTCGGACTTTGAGCAGTTCTTC

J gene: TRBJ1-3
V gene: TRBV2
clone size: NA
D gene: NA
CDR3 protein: CASSVTWDRGNTIYF
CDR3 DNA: TGTGCCAGCAGTGTCACTTGGGATAGGGGAAACACCATATATTTT

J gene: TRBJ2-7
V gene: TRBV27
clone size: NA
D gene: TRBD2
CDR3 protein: CASSFLAGGLNEQYF
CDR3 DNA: TGTGCCAGCAGTTTTTTAGCGGGGGGGCTCAACGAGCAGTACTTC

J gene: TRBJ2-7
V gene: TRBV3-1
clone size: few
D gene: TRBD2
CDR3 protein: CASSQVRGGEQYF
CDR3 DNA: TGTGCCAGCAGCCAAGTTCGGGGGGGCGAGCAGTACTTC

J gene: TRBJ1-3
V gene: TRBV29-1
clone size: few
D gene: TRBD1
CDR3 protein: CSADPTGDGNTIYF
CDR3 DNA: TGCAGCGCAGACCCTACAGGGGATGGAAACACCATATATTTT

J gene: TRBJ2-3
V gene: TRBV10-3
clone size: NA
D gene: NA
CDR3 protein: CAISEAVGTDTQYF
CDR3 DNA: TGTGCCATCAGTGAAGCAGTGGGGACAGATACGCAGTATTTT

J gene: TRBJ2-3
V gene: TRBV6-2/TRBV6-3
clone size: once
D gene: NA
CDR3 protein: CASRDKTFTQYF
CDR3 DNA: TGTGCCAGCAGGGACAAAACTTTTACGCAGTATTTT

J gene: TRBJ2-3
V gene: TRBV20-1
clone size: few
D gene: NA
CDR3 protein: CSARVGRWSSQYF
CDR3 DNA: TGCAGTGCTAGAGTTGGCCGTTGGAGTTCGCAGTATTTT

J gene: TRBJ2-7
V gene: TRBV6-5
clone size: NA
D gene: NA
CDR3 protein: CASSYGGGGGNHEQYF
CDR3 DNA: TGTGCCAGCAGTTACGGAGGTGGCGGGGGCAACCACGAGCAGTACTTC

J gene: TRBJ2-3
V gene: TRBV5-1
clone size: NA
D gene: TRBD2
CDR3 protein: CASSFTGGSSTDTQYF
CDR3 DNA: TGCGCCAGCAGCTTCACGGGGGGGTCTAGCACAGATACGCAGTATTTT

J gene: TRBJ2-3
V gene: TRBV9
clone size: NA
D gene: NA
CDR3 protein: CASSVGGDSGDTQYF
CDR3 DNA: TGTGCCAGCAGCGTAGGGGGAGATAGTGGAGATACGCAGTATTTT

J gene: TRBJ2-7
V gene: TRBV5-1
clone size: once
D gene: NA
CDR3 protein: CASSTVSGTDYEQYF
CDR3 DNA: TGCGCCAGCAGTACGGTCTCCGGGACTGACTACGAGCAGTACTTC

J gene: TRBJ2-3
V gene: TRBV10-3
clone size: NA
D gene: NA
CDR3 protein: CAIRGEVTDTQYF
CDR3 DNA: TGTGCCATCAGGGGTGAGGTTACAGATACGCAGTATTTT

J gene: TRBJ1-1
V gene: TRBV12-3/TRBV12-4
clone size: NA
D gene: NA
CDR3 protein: CASTQGRLNTEAFF
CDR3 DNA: TGTGCCAGCACCCAAGGACGGTTGAACACTGAAGCTTTCTTT

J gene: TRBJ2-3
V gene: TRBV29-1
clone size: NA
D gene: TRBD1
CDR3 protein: CSVTTGGSLFFTDTQYF
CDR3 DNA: TGCAGCGTCACAACAGGGGGGAGCCTCTTCTTCACAGATACGCAGTATTTT

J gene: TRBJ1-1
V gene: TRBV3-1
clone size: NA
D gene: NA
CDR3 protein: CASSQDLRYTEAFF
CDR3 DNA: TGTGCCAGCAGCCAAGACCTCCGGTATACTGAAGCTTTCTTT

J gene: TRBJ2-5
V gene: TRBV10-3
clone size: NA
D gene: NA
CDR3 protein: CAISEGAGAMETQYF
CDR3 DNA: TGTGCCATCAGTGAGGGGGCAGGGGCTATGGAGACCCAGTACTTC

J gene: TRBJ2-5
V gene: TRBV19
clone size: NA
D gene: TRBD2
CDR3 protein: CASSSGTSGLSEETQYF
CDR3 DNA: TGTGCCAGTAGTTCTGGGACTAGCGGCCTTTCGGAGGAGACCCAGTACTTC

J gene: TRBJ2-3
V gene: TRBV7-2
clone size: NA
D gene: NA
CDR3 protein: CASSQRPDTQYF
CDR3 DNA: TGTGCCAGCAGCCAACGTCCAGATACGCAGTATTTT

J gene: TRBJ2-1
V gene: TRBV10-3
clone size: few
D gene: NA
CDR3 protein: CAISLTWGEQFF
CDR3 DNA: TGTGCCATCAGCCTCACGTGGGGTGAGCAGTTCTTC

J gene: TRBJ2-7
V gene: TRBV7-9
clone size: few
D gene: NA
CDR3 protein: CASSPDGYSYEQYF
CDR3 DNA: TGTGCCAGCAGCCCTGACGGGTACTCCTACGAGCAGTACTTC

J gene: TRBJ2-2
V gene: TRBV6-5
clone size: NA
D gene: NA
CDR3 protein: CASSYSMGHVNTGELFF
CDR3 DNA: TGTGCCAGCAGTTACTCGATGGGACACGTGAACACCGGGGAGCTGTTTTTT

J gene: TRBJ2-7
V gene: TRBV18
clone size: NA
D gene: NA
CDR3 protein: CASSARSSYEQYF
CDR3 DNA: TGTGCCAGCTCAGCACGGTCCTCCTACGAGCAGTACTTC

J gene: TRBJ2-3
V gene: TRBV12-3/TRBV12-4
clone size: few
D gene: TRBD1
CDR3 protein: CASSLDRARADTQYF
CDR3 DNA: TGTGCCAGCAGTCTCGACAGGGCCCGAGCAGATACGCAGTATTTT

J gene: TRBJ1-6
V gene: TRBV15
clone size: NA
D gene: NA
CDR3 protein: CATSREGRNSPLHF
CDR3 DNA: TGTGCCACCAGCAGAGAAGGGCGTAATTCACCCCTCCACTTT

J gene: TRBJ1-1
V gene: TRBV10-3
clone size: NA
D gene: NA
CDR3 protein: CAISEGPTVSNTEAFF
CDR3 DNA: TGTGCCATCAGTGAGGGGCCAACAGTTTCGAACACTGAAGCTTTCTTT

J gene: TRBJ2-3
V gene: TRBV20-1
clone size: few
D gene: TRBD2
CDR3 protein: CSATSGLAGTDTQYF
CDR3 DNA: TGCAGTGCTACCTCGGGACTAGCGGGCACAGATACGCAGTATTTT